This TCR beta chain appears in the sequencing data of a study of cytomegalovirus exposure and HLA in healthy donors. General study results and limits: Rare sequences made up most TCRs, while some public TCRs were found in many donors. Later on, an analysis showed TCR association rates differing by HLA locus, with DRB1 the most and HLA-C the fewest. In an earlier analysis, about 90% or about 30%: the productive usage of most TCR beta V segments.

V was trimmed by 3 bases and J by 4 bases, leaving 10 bases between them. The germline CDR1 and CDR2 sequences are MNHEY and SMNVEV (reference sequence). The CDR3 loop spans 13 amino acids. PCR primers comprised 60 Vbeta and 13 Jbeta primers. Method: immunoSEQ multiplex PCR; TCRdb's copy keeps in-frame clones and lacks some. Among some 76,000 clones, about 78% were seen once, and the ten largest hold 8% to 9.5%. Remarks on this clone: Its antigen is undetermined.

This TCR was recovered from a woman aged 40 to 49 in good health and CMV-seropositive. Sequencing was performed on PBMCs. The chain uses TRBV27 and TRBJ2-7; D is perhaps TRBD2 (6 bases). In nucleotides, the CDR3 is TGTGCCAGCAGTTTGGGCGGGGATTACGAGCAGTACTTC. It specifies CASSLGGDYEQYF.